This TCR beta chain was profiled in a study of T cells in Graves' hyperthyroidism and ophthalmopathy. Study outcomes and limitations: A 13 V-J signature model discriminated ophthalmopathy versus stable hyperthyroidism. The model forecast ophthalmopathy, anticipating it by a median roughly 6 months before onset.

This clonotype has just a few counts. Its target is unknown. Amplification targeted TCR beta CDR3 regions from RNA transcripts. HTBI primers were the set used in a first-round RT-PCR of the TCR CDR3. TCRdb passed the multiplex PCR reads through MiXCR, listing each CDR3 protein once. Among some 490,000 distinct CDR3 sequences listed, more than 15% were seen once. This CDR3 is built from 13 residues. Germline V gives CDR1 DFQATT, CDR2 SNEGSKA (reference sequence). The V and J ends lost 7 bases and 4 bases respectively, with 14 bases between them. Sequenced: blood. The J gene is TRBJ2-1, the V gene TRBV20-1, with D hard to call. The sequence derives from a woman in her thirties with Graves' ophthalmopathy. DNA for the CDR3: TGCAGTGGCAATAGAGCCAGATACAATGAGCAGTTCTTC. It codes for CSGNRARYNEQFF.